This T cell receptor (beta chain) comes out of a study of blood T cell repertoires in COVID-19. Study-wide context: The analysed material was cDNA or gDNA that came from T cells, B-cell-depleted T cells, or PBMCs.

Participants were aged roughly 18 to 90 years, lived in about two dozen US areas, and enrolled virtually. Authors' processing steps: Amplified reference gene primers provided the basis for estimating nucleated cell counts. Only in-frame clones appear in the TCRdb table, and some are missing; sequencing was by immunoSEQ multiplex PCR. V and J calls and clone size are as listed in that table; D and trimming were resolved from the DNA. The table lists under 200,000 clones, approximately 79% of them singletons. The table lists this clone with a few counts. This CDR3 spans 13 amino acids. The V end was cut by 2 bases, the J end by 8 bases, with 12 bases between. CDR1 is SGHTA, CDR2 FQGNSA, per germline.

The sample consisted of PBMCs or T cells enriched from blood (not recorded which). The source of this sequence is a woman in her 70s in a cohort exposed to, infected with or recovered from COVID-19 (not recorded which). V gene TRBV7-2 combines with J gene TRBJ1-2, with D possibly matching TRBD1 (6 bases). The DNA of the CDR3 is TGTGCCAGCAGCTTAATCGAGGGGGTCGGCTACACCTTC. It is translated as CASSLIEGVGYTF. Full variable domain (remainder filled in from reference TRBV7-2 and TRBJ1-2): GAGVSQSPSNKVTEKGKDVELRCDPISGHTALYWYRQSLGQGLEFLIYFQGNSAPDKSGLPSDRFSAERTGGSVSTLTIQRTQQEDSAVYLCASSLIEGVGYTFGSGTRLTVV.